Listed below are T cell receptor beta chains from one sample, sequenced in a study of graft-versus-host responses after intestinal transplantation. No antigen has been identified for these receptors. TCRdb's copy holds only in-frame clones and misses some; the assay was immunoSEQ multiplex PCR. The sample lists about 82,000 clones, 80% to 95% occurring once. Here the sequenced sample was unstimulated CD4+ T cells sorted from spleen or lymph node cells, taken before transplant. The receptors were gathered from a human donor who was the organ donor for an intestinal transplant. Each CDR3 is given with its conserved first and last residue. The D gene is left open where the match is weak. Only part of the rows carry a size: once, few, many, or a class if the clone is expanded.

D gene,clone size,V gene,J gene,CDR3 DNA,CDR3 protein
.,few,TRBV5-1,TRBJ1-1,TGCGCCAGCAGCTTGTACTCTTTGTTAACTGAAGCTTTCTTT,CASSLYSLLTEAFF
.,.,TRBV7-3,TRBJ2-1,TGTGCCAGCAGCTCCGGGACAAACAACGCTAAGCAGTTCTTC,CASSSGTNNAKQFF
.,.,TRBV7-2,TRBJ1-1,TGTGCCAGCAGCTCGGTTGGGAACACTGAAGCTTTCTTT,CASSSVGNTEAFF
.,once,TRBV28,TRBJ2-5,TGTGCCAGCAGTTTATGGTCACAAGAGACCCAGTACTTC,CASSLWSQETQYF
TRBD2,.,TRBV7-6,TRBJ2-5,TGTGCCAGCAGCCCTAGCGGGGTGGGGGAGACCCAGTACTTC,CASSPSGVGETQYF
TRBD2,.,TRBV5-1,TRBJ2-5,TGCGCCAGCAGCACCTGGACTAGCTTGGAGACCCAGTACTTC,CASSTWTSLETQYF
TRBD1,.,TRBV23-1,TRBJ1-2,TGCGCCAGCAGTCAACGGGACAGGGGCTATGGCTACACCTTC,CASSQRDRGYGYTF
TRBD2,.,TRBV27,TRBJ2-3,TGTGCCAGCAGTCCCAGGGGACTAGCGGGAGATGGTACAGATACGCAGTATTTT,CASSPRGLAGDGTDTQYF
.,few,TRBV6-5,TRBJ2-7,TGTGCCAGCAGTTACTCCTCGTCAGGGAGGAACGAGCAGTACTTC,CASSYSSSGRNEQYF
.,.,TRBV28,TRBJ2-3,TGTGCCAGCAGCCCGCTTGACAGGAGGCTAGATACGCAGTATTTT,CASSPLDRRLDTQYF
TRBD1,.,TRBV5-4,TRBJ1-1,TGTGCCAGCAGCGGAGGCCGGGACAGGCGTAACACTGAAGCTTTCTTT,CASSGGRDRRNTEAFF
TRBD1,once,TRBV6-5,TRBJ1-1,TGTGCCAGCAGGGACAGGCCGAACACTGAAGCTTTCTTT,CASRDRPNTEAFF
TRBD2,.,TRBV10-3,TRBJ2-3,TGTGCCACCAGAGTTCTAGCGGGGGGAAGCACAGATACGCAGTATTTT,CATRVLAGGSTDTQYF
.,.,TRBV28,TRBJ1-5,TGTGCCAGCAATAGAGGGGGGGGAAGCAATCAGCCCCAGCATTTT,CASNRGGGSNQPQHF
.,.,TRBV11-2,TRBJ2-7,TGTGCCAGCAGCTTTCGGGGGTCCTACGAGCAGTACTTC,CASSFRGSYEQYF
TRBD2,.,TRBV10-3,TRBJ2-7,TGTGCCATCAGTGAGTCGATCGGGACTAGCGGGGGGGAGCAGTACTTC,CAISESIGTSGGEQYF
.,.,TRBV18,TRBJ2-7,TGTGCCAGCTCACCACAGCCCTACGAGCAGTACTTC,CASSPQPYEQYF
.,.,TRBV10-3,TRBJ1-5,TGTGCCATCAGTGGGGACATTTCAAAAAATCAGCCCCAGCATTTT,CAISGDISKNQPQHF
.,.,TRBV5-1,TRBJ2-6,TGCGCCAGCAGATGGTCGTTCGGGGACTCTGGGGCCAACGTCCTGACTTTC,CASRWSFGDSGANVLTF
.,.,TRBV28,TRBJ1-2,TGTGCCAGCAGTTTAGAAGGTTCAGGCCTTGGCTACACCTTC,CASSLEGSGLGYTF
.,.,TRBV11-2,TRBJ1-6,TGTGCCAGCAGCTCGACAGGATCCTATAATTCACCCCTCCACTTT,CASSSTGSYNSPLHF
.,.,TRBV6-1,TRBJ1-1,TGTGCCAGCAGTGGGGTAAGGGGGAACACTGAAGCTTTCTTT,CASSGVRGNTEAFF
TRBD2,.,TRBV19,TRBJ2-3,TGTGCCAGTAGTGGCACTAGCGGGAAGGCAGATACGCAGTATTTT,CASSGTSGKADTQYF
TRBD2,.,TRBV28,TRBJ2-1,TGTGCCAGCAGTTTAGGTAGACTAGCGGTATACAATGAGCAGTTCTTC,CASSLGRLAVYNEQFF
.,.,TRBV2,TRBJ2-1,TGTGCCAGCAGTGAAAAGGGGCCCATCCAGAATGAGCAGTTCTTC,CASSEKGPIQNEQFF
.,.,TRBV19,TRBJ2-6,TGTGCCAGTAGTAGAGGGAGCTCTGGGGCCAACGTCCTGACTTTC,CASSRGSSGANVLTF
TRBD1,.,TRBV5-1,TRBJ2-1,TGCGCCAGCGGGAAGACAGGGTATGAGCAGTTCTTC,CASGKTGYEQFF
TRBD2,once,TRBV7-3,TRBJ2-2,TGTGCCAGCAGCCCGGGACTAGCGGGGGCCACCGGGGAGCTGTTTTTT,CASSPGLAGATGELFF
TRBD1,few,TRBV18,TRBJ2-1,TGTGCCAGCTCACACCAGGGGGCCTACAATGAGCAGTTCTTC,CASSHQGAYNEQFF
TRBD1,.,TRBV30,TRBJ1-2,TGTGCCTGGAGTGTAAGCAGGGGGCTTCTAACGTACTATGGCTACACCTTC,CAWSVSRGLLTYYGYTF
TRBD1,.,TRBV5-1,TRBJ2-3,TGCGCCAGCAGCTTGCCCATTGACAGGGGGCGTACAGATACGCAGTATTTT,CASSLPIDRGRTDTQYF
TRBD1,.,TRBV13,TRBJ2-1,TGTGCCAGCAGCGTAACAGGGGGCGTTGAGCAGTTCTTC,CASSVTGGVEQFF
TRBD1,.,TRBV27,TRBJ1-1,TGTGCCAGCAGTGCAACCAACAGGGGTCAAGCTTTCTTT,CASSATNRGQAFF
TRBD2,.,TRBV29-1,TRBJ2-3,TGCAGCGTTGAACGGGGTAGCGGGCTCAGCACAGATACGCAGTATTTT,CSVERGSGLSTDTQYF
.,.,TRBV5-4,TRBJ2-1,TGTGCCAGCAGCAAAGCCCCCGATCCCCACAATGAGCAGTTCTTC,CASSKAPDPHNEQFF
.,.,TRBV6-5,TRBJ2-2,TGTGCCAGCACCACGAGATTTTACGGGGAGCTGTTTTTT,CASTTRFYGELFF
.,.,TRBV10-3,TRBJ1-4,TGTGCCATCAGTGAGTGGCAGACAGGAGAAAAACTGTTTTTT,CAISEWQTGEKLFF
TRBD1,.,TRBV4-1,TRBJ1-2,TGCGCCAGCAGCCAAGCCCAAAACAGGGGTTACACCTTC,CASSQAQNRGYTF
.,.,TRBV5-4,TRBJ1-4,TGTGCCAGCAGCTTTAATCAGGGGATTTATGAAAAACTGTTTTTT,CASSFNQGIYEKLFF
TRBD1,.,TRBV6-1,TRBJ2-2,TGTGCCAGCAGGGGACAGATGAACACCGGGGAGCTGTTTTTT,CASRGQMNTGELFF
TRBD2,.,TRBV7-3,TRBJ2-1,TGTGCCAGCAGCTTAATGGGGGCGACTAGCGGGAGAAATGAGCAGTTCTTC,CASSLMGATSGRNEQFF
.,.,TRBV5-1,TRBJ1-6,TGCGCCAGCAGCTTGGTGAGGGCAGATAATTCACCCCTCCACTTT,CASSLVRADNSPLHF
TRBD1,.,TRBV2,TRBJ2-3,TGTGCCAGCACTGGGACAGGGAAGGATACGCAGTATTTT,CASTGTGKDTQYF
.,.,TRBV4-1,TRBJ1-2,TGCGCCAGCAGCCAAGAAATAGGAGGTTATGGCTACACCTTC,CASSQEIGGYGYTF
.,.,TRBV7-9,TRBJ1-1,TGTGCCAGCATTCGGGGGGGGTGGACTGAAGCTTTCTTT,CASIRGGWTEAFF
TRBD2,.,TRBV5-6,TRBJ2-3,TGTGCCAGCAGCTTGTCATCCTTTTGGGCTAGCGGGACAGATACGCAGTATTTT,CASSLSSFWASGTDTQYF
.,.,TRBV19,TRBJ2-7,TGTGCCAGTAGTATAGGCGGATATTCCTACGAGCAGTACTTC,CASSIGGYSYEQYF
.,few,TRBV5-4,TRBJ2-7,TGTGCCAGCAGCTTGGATGGCAGGAGGACCTACGAGCAGTACTTC,CASSLDGRRTYEQYF
.,.,TRBV6-1,TRBJ1-6,TGTGCCAGCAGGGAAACCGGGACAAATAATTCACCCCTCCACTTT,CASRETGTNNSPLHF
.,.,TRBV5-8,TRBJ2-1,TGTGCCAGCAGCCCGTCGACTAGTTTTCCCTACAATGAGCAGTTCTTC,CASSPSTSFPYNEQFF
.,.,TRBV30,TRBJ1-1,TGTGCCTGGAGAAAAAAACGGGTCACTGAAGCTTTCTTT,CAWRKKRVTEAFF
.,.,TRBV5-1,TRBJ2-3,TGCGCCAGCAAAGCGGTAACTAGCACAGATACGCAGTATTTT,CASKAVTSTDTQYF